This T cell receptor (beta chain) is from a study of blood T cell repertoires in COVID-19. As for the study in general: Samples representing acute and convalescent COVID-19 were sourced from the United States, Italy and Spain.

The germline gives CDR1 SQVTM, CDR2 ANQGSEA. CDR3 length: 14 residues. Trimming cost V 3 bases and J 1 base, with 11 bases left between them. Sequencing was performed with immunoSEQ multiplex PCR; in TCRdb, only in-frame clones are kept and a portion is missing. This sample has 250,000 to 300,000 clones, with approximately 81% found just once. Material: PBMCs or T cells enriched from blood (not recorded which). This TCR was sampled from a woman between 45 and 65 years old who had been exposed to COVID-19. This chain uses TRBV29-1 with TRBJ2-3; a possible D gene is TRBD2 (5 bases). The CDR3 DNA is TGCAGCGTTGATCGGGGATCGGGCACAGATACGCAGTATTTT. Translation gives CSVDRGSGTDTQYF.